Listed below are T cell receptor beta chains from one sample, sequenced in a study of blood T cell repertoires in COVID-19. Using immunoSEQ multiplex PCR, the repertoire was profiled, and TCRdb retains in-frame clones only, with some absent. The repertoire has about 73,000 clones, 82% of them found once; the top ten carry roughly 4%. Sequenced input: peripheral blood. Receptors were obtained from a woman aged 60-70 years with acute or convalescent COVID-19. Each CDR3 is given with its conserved first and last residue. The D gene is left open where the match is weak. Clone size is shown for a subset of rows, as once, few, many or a class of expanded clone.

clone size	V gene	J gene	D gene	CDR3 protein	CDR3 DNA
.	TRBV18	TRBJ1-2	.	CASSPSTGSNYGYTF	TGTGCCAGCTCACCAAGTACAGGGTCCAACTATGGCTACACCTTC
.	TRBV27	TRBJ2-7	TRBD1	CASRPSGTGAYEQYF	TGTGCCAGCCGTCCCTCCGGGACAGGGGCCTACGAGCAGTACTTC
.	TRBV2	TRBJ1-5	TRBD1	CASTRTGGNQPQHF	TGTGCCAGCACGAGGACAGGGGGCAACCAGCCCCAGCATTTT
.	TRBV9	TRBJ2-1	TRBD2	CASSVGAGAYNEQFF	TGTGCCAGCAGCGTAGGGGCGGGGGCCTACAATGAGCAGTTCTTC
.	TRBV28	TRBJ1-2	TRBD1	CASSSGTGKLNYGYTF	TGTGCCAGCAGTTCCGGGACAGGGAAGTTGAACTATGGCTACACCTTC
.	TRBV7-6	TRBJ2-1	TRBD1	CASSLEVSGGYNEQFF	TGTGCCAGCAGCTTAGAAGTTTCAGGGGGCTACAATGAGCAGTTCTTC
once	TRBV11-3	TRBJ2-1	TRBD2	CASSLGVGTSGTYNEQFF	TGTGCCAGCAGCTTAGGAGTGGGAACTAGCGGGACCTACAATGAGCAGTTCTTC
.	TRBV6-5	TRBJ1-1	TRBD1	CASSYSIFRGRTEAFF	TGTGCCAGCAGTTACTCGATATTCAGGGGGCGGACTGAAGCTTTCTTT
.	TRBV5-1	TRBJ2-5	TRBD2	CASSQTSGRLEGQETQYF	TGCGCCAGCAGCCAGACTAGCGGGAGGCTGGAGGGGCAAGAGACCCAGTACTTC
.	TRBV14	TRBJ2-7	TRBD2	CASSPRLAGHYEQYF	TGTGCCAGCAGTCCCCGACTAGCGGGGCACTACGAGCAGTACTTC
.	TRBV4-1	TRBJ1-1	TRBD1	CASSYPQGFTEAFF	TGCGCCAGCAGCTACCCACAGGGGTTCACTGAAGCTTTCTTT
.	TRBV11-2	TRBJ1-1	.	CASSPGGGFTEAFF	TGTGCCAGCAGCCCAGGCGGGGGGTTCACTGAAGCTTTCTTT
.	TRBV9	TRBJ1-6	TRBD1	CASSGVPGQGTAPLHF	TGTGCCAGCAGCGGCGTCCCGGGACAGGGGACGGCACCCCTCCACTTT
few	TRBV30	TRBJ2-2	.	CAWKRAAAANTGELFF	TGTGCCTGGAAAAGAGCGGCAGCGGCGAACACCGGGGAGCTGTTTTTT
.	TRBV2	TRBJ2-7	.	CASSVDSAYEQYF	TGTGCCAGCAGTGTGGATAGCGCGTACGAGCAGTACTTC
.	TRBV12-3/TRBV12-4	TRBJ1-2	TRBD1	CASSVQGANGYTF	TGTGCCAGCTCCGTGCAGGGGGCTAATGGCTACACCTTC
.	TRBV9	TRBJ1-1	.	CASSPDGARRTEAFF	TGTGCCAGCAGCCCAGATGGGGCTAGGCGCACTGAAGCTTTCTTT
.	TRBV27	TRBJ2-3	.	CASSWTGSTDTQYF	TGTGCCAGCAGCTGGACGGGGAGCACAGATACGCAGTATTTT
.	TRBV5-1	TRBJ1-1	.	CASSRGQPNTEAFF	TGCGCCAGCAGCAGGGGACAACCGAACACTGAAGCTTTCTTT
.	TRBV27	TRBJ1-1	.	CASSSDRNTEAFF	TGTGCCAGCAGTTCGGACAGGAACACTGAAGCTTTCTTT
.	TRBV11-2	TRBJ1-5	TRBD1	CASSRTGYGNQPQHF	TGTGCCAGCAGCCGGACAGGGTATGGCAATCAGCCCCAGCATTTT
.	TRBV18	TRBJ2-7	TRBD1	CASSRGQPYEQYF	TGTGCCAGCTCACGGGGACAGCCTTACGAGCAGTACTTC
.	TRBV6-5	TRBJ2-3	.	CTAHESSTDTQYF	TGTACAGCCCACGAATCGAGCACAGATACGCAGTATTTT
.	TRBV30	TRBJ1-2	.	CAWSRGGRGYTF	TGTGCCTGGAGTCGGGGGGGTAGGGGCTACACCTTC
.	TRBV6-1	TRBJ2-7	.	CASSELAQGNSYEQYF	TGTGCCAGCAGTGAGCTGGCACAGGGAAACTCCTACGAGCAGTACTTC
.	TRBV28	TRBJ1-5	TRBD1	CASRDDSRGHNQPQHF	TGTGCCAGCAGAGACGACTCCAGGGGGCATAATCAGCCCCAGCATTTT
.	TRBV3-1/TRBV3-2	TRBJ2-6	.	CASSQEGGGATGANVLTF	TGTGCCAGCAGCCAAGAAGGTGGAGGGGCGACTGGGGCCAACGTCCTGACTTTC
.	TRBV7-9	TRBJ1-1	TRBD1	CASSSGQAGAFF	TGTGCCAGCAGCTCCGGACAGGCGGGTGCTTTCTTT
few	TRBV28	TRBJ1-1	TRBD1	CASSRPGQGSGEAFF	TGTGCCAGCAGCCGCCCGGGACAGGGTTCAGGTGAAGCTTTCTTT
.	TRBV19	TRBJ1-5	.	CASSPTSGNQPQHF	TGTGCCAGTAGTCCGACATCGGGCAATCAGCCCCAGCATTTT
.	TRBV27	TRBJ2-7	.	CASSLREGYEQYF	TGTGCCAGCAGTTTACGGGAAGGGTACGAGCAGTACTTC
.	TRBV18	TRBJ1-4	TRBD1	CASSRRGSNEKLFF	TGTGCCAGCTCACGCAGGGGGTCTAATGAAAAACTGTTTTTT
.	TRBV4-2	TRBJ1-1	TRBD1	CASSDRDRGYAEAFF	TGTGCCAGCAGCGACCGGGACAGGGGATATGCTGAAGCTTTCTTT
.	TRBV7-2	TRBJ1-2	.	CASSLGTANYGYTF	TGTGCCAGCAGCTTAGGGACAGCTAACTATGGCTACACCTTC
.	TRBV9	TRBJ2-1	.	CASSVDVSRGSEQFF	TGTGCCAGCAGCGTAGACGTGTCCCGCGGCAGTGAGCAGTTCTTC
.	TRBV10-3	TRBJ1-1	.	CAIRLTVNTEAFF	TGTGCCATCAGGTTAACAGTGAACACTGAAGCTTTCTTT
.	TRBV4-2	TRBJ2-2	.	CASSQDFRVPTGELFF	TGTGCCAGCAGCCAAGATTTCAGGGTCCCTACCGGGGAGCTGTTTTTT
once	TRBV5-1	TRBJ2-5	TRBD1	CASSTWTGQEAQYF	TGCGCCAGCAGCACCTGGACAGGCCAAGAGGCCCAGTACTTC
few	TRBV7-2	TRBJ2-7	.	CASSLATRLENEQYF	TGTGCCAGCAGCTTAGCCACTAGATTGGAAAACGAGCAGTACTTC
.	TRBV30	TRBJ1-1	.	CAWSVEGHGTEAFF	TGTGCCTGGAGTGTAGAGGGTCACGGGACTGAAGCTTTCTTT
.	TRBV29-1	TRBJ2-3	TRBD2	CSGTTSGSTDTQYF	TGCAGCGGGACGACTAGCGGGAGCACAGATACGCAGTATTTT
.	TRBV18	TRBJ1-3	TRBD1	CASSPTGQSSGNTIYF	TGTGCCAGCTCACCCACGGGACAGAGCTCTGGAAACACCATATATTTT
.	TRBV6-1	TRBJ1-6	TRBD1	CASSAGQGKASYNSPLHF	TGTGCCAGCAGTGCGGGACAGGGGAAGGCGTCCTATAATTCACCCCTCCACTTT
.	TRBV19	TRBJ1-2	.	CASSVREDYGYTF	TGTGCCAGTAGTGTCAGGGAGGACTATGGCTACACCTTC
.	TRBV7-9	TRBJ1-2	TRBD1	CASSWQGARSYGYTF	TGTGCCAGCAGCTGGCAGGGGGCGCGGAGCTATGGCTACACCTTC
.	TRBV19	TRBJ1-5	.	CASRDSLTHQPQHF	TGTGCCAGCCGGGACTCACTGACCCATCAGCCCCAGCATTTT
.	TRBV28	TRBJ1-2	TRBD1	CASSPPTGKGYTF	TGTGCCAGCAGTCCACCGACAGGGAAAGGCTACACCTTC
.	TRBV7-9	TRBJ2-2	.	CASSPPSGQGETGELFF	TGTGCCAGCAGCCCCCCCTCAGGGCAGGGCGAAACCGGGGAGCTGTTTTTT
.	TRBV7-3	TRBJ2-2	TRBD2	CASSSGLAGGRTGELFF	TGTGCCAGCAGCTCGGGACTAGCGGGGGGCAGGACCGGGGAGCTGTTTTTT
.	TRBV28	TRBJ1-2	.	CASSIEGYGYTF	TGTGCCAGCAGTATAGAGGGATATGGCTACACCTTC
once	TRBV2	TRBJ1-6	TRBD1	CASRYDRGSYNSPLHF	TGTGCCAGCAGATACGACAGGGGTTCCTATAATTCACCCCTCCACTTT
.	TRBV30	TRBJ2-1	TRBD2	CAWSRGLAYEQFF	TGTGCCTGGAGCAGGGGACTAGCTTATGAGCAGTTCTTC
medium-sized	TRBV2	TRBJ2-1	TRBD2	CASSGGGDEQFF	TGTGCCAGCAGTGGCGGGGGGGATGAGCAGTTCTTC
.	TRBV19	TRBJ1-1	TRBD1	CASSKTGKNTEAFF	TGTGCCAGTAGTAAGACAGGGAAAAACACTGAAGCTTTCTTT
.	TRBV7-2	TRBJ1-3	.	CASSSQKISGNTIYF	TGTGCCAGCAGCTCTCAGAAGATCTCTGGAAACACCATATATTTT
.	TRBV5-1	TRBJ1-4	.	CASSLGQVDEKLFF	TGCGCCAGCAGCTTGGGGCAGGTGGATGAAAAACTGTTTTTT
.	TRBV28	TRBJ1-5	.	CASIPSGVRSNQPQHF	TGTGCCAGCATTCCTTCGGGGGTTCGTAGCAATCAGCCCCAGCATTTT